One and the same sample provided the 7 T cell receptor beta chains below, sequenced in a study of vaccination effects on CD4 cells after COVID-19. Clones were read by immunoSEQ multiplex PCR, and TCRdb kept only the in-frame ones, dropping some. This sample carries 67,000 or so clones, over 65% of them seen once, and the ten largest clones take 4%. Sequencing followed a ViraFEST assay step that expanded antigen-specific CD4+ T cells with viral peptide pools. The culture ran for roughly 10 days before CD4+ T cells were isolated. Vaccinated participants had no history of SARS-CoV-2 infection and tested negative for nucleocapsid antibodies. No cognate antigen is known for these TCRs. Sequenced here: CD4+ T cells from PBMCs cultured with HCoV-OC43 spike peptides, sampled before COVID-19 vaccination. Regarding subset: HCoV-OC43 spike overlapping peptide pool stimulation. All receptors come from a human donor who received a COVID-19 vaccine.

V usage is TRBV5-8 and J usage is TRBJ2-2; tentative D call: TRBD2 (6 bases). This CDR3 is built from 14 residues. V lost 0 bases and J lost 7, with 10 bases in between. CDR1 and CDR2 (germline): SGHTS, YDEGEE. The CDR3 DNA sequence: TGTGCCAGCAGCTTGGCTGGGGGACTCGGGGAGCTGTTTTTT. Its protein product is CASSLAGGLGELFF.

This rearrangement joins TRBV25-1 to TRBJ1-6; a weak D match, TRBD1 (6 bases). Germline V gene lookup returns CDR1 MGHDK and CDR2 SYGVNS. This CDR3 contains 13 residues. Trimming took off 6 bases at V and 5 bases at J, with 8 bases between the two ends. The chain's CDR3 is CASSAGDNSPLHF. The CDR3 DNA reads as TGTGCCAGCAGCGCAGGGGATAATTCACCCCTCCACTTT. Drawing the rest from reference TRBV25-1 and TRBJ1-6, the complete variable domain is EADIYQTPRYLVIGTGKKITLECSQTMGHDKMYWYQQDPGMELHLIHYSYGVNSTEKGDLSSESTVSRIRTEHFPLTLESARPSHTSQYLCASSAGDNSPLHFGNGTRLTVT.

The CDR3 sequence: CASSRTSGEQFF. The CDR3 DNA reads as TGTGCCAGCAGCCGGACTAGTGGTGAGCAGTTCTTC. V is TRBV6-1 and J is TRBJ2-1, with 7 nucleotides matching TRBD2. This CDR3 spans 12 amino acids. The J segment lost 9 bases and the V segment lost 6 bases, leaving 5 bases of the junction unmatched. Germline CDR1 MNHNS, CDR2 SASEGT.

This clone was detected only a few times. This rearrangement joins TRBV6-6 to TRBJ2-3; 7 nucleotides match TRBD2. Germline trimming cut 10 bases from V and 11 bases from J; bases unmatched to any gene: 3. Germline assignment: CDR1 MNHNY and CDR2 SVGAGI (reference sequence). The CDR3 has 9 amino acids. CDR3 protein: CATPGGQYF. In DNA form, the CDR3 reads TGTGCCACCCCGGGGGGGCAGTATTTT.

This chain joins TRBV18 and TRBJ2-2, with TRBD1 matching over 7 bases. The CDR3 totals 17 residues. Germline loops: CDR1 KGHSH, CDR2 LQKENI. Unmatched junction bases numbered 7, after V lost 3 bases and J lost 0 bases. For the CDR3, the DNA is TGTGCCAGCTCACCTATGTTGACAGGGACGAACACCGGGGAGCTGTTTTTT. This codes for CASSPMLTGTNTGELFF.

This rearrangement joins TRBV6-4 to TRBJ1-5; D not resolved. V shed 0 bases and J shed 3 bases, with 9 bases lying between them. This CDR3 spans 15 amino acids. CDR1 MRHNA and CDR2 SNTAGT come from the germline V gene. The CDR3 nucleotides read TGTGCCAGCAGTGACTCTGGTTACCCCAATCAGCCCCAGCATTTT. It yields the protein CASSDSGYPNQPQHF.

The genes are TRBV30 and TRBJ1-4, with a tentative D call TRBD1 (5 bases). This CDR3 comprises 12 residues. The germline gives CDR1 GTSNPN, CDR2 SVGIG (reference sequence). Trimming took 5 bases from V and 4 from J, leaving 8 bases between them. DNA of the CDR3: TGTGCCTGGGACAGATTTAATGAAAAACTGTTTTTT. The encoded protein is CAWDRFNEKLFF.